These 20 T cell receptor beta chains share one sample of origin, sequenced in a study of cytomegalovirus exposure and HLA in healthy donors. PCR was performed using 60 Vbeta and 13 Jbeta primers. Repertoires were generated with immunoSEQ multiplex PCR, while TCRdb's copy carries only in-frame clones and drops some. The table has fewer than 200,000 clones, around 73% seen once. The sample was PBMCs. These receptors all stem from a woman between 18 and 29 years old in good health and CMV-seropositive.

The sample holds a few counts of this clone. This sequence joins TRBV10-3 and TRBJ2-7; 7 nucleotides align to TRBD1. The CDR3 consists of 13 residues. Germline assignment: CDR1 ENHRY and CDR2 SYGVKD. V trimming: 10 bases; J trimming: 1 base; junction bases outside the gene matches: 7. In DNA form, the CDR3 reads TGTGCCAGCTTAGACAGGGCTTCCTACGAGCAGTACTTC. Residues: CASLDRASYEQYF.

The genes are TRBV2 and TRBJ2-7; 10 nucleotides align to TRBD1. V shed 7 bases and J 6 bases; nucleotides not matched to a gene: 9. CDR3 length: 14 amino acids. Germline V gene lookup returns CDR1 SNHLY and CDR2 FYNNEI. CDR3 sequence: CASIPGQGRLEQYF. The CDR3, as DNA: TGTGCCAGCATCCCGGGACAGGGGCGCCTCGAGCAGTACTTC.

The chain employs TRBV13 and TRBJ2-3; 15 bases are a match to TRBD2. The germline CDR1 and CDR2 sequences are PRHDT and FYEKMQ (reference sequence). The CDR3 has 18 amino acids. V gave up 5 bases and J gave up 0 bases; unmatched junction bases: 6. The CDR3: CASSHRTSGGASTDTQYF. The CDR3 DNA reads TGTGCCAGCAGCCATCGGACTAGCGGGGGGGCTAGCACAGATACGCAGTATTTT.

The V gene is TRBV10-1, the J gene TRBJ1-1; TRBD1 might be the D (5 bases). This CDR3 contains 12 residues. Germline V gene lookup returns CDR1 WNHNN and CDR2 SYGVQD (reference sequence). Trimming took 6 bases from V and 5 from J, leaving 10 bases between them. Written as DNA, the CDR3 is TGCGCCAGCAGGAAACAGGTTACTGAAGCTTTCTTT. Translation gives CASRKQVTEAFF.

The CDR3 bases are TGTGCCATCAGTGAGTCTCGACAGACCCCTAATGAAAAACTGTTTTTT. Its protein product is CAISESRQTPNEKLFF. V and J are TRBV10-3 and TRBJ1-4; the D gene is possibly TRBD1 (5 bases). Trimming took 0 bases from V and 3 from J, leaving 11 bases between them. The CDR3 covers 16 residues. The germline gives CDR1 ENHRY, CDR2 SYGVKD.

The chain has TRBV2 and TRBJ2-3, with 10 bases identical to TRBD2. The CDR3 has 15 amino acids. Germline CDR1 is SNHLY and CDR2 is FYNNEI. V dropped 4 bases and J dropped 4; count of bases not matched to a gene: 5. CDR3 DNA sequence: TGTGCCAGCAGTGCCTCAAGCGGGGGGGCAGATACGCAGTATTTT. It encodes CASSASSGGADTQYF. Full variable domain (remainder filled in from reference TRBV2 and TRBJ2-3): EPEVTQTPSHQVTQMGQEVILRCVPISNHLYFYWYRQILGQKVEFLVSFYNNEISEKSEIFDDQFSVERPDGSNFTLKIRSTKLEDSAMYFCASSASSGGADTQYFGPGTRLTVL.

The DNA for the CDR3 is TGTGCCAGCAGTGGACCGGGACAGGGGGAGGATGGCTACACCTTC. It yields the protein CASSGPGQGEDGYTF. This chain joins TRBV6-8 and TRBJ1-2, with 11 positions matching TRBD1. The CDR3 contains 15 residues. V dropped 5 bases and J dropped 6; count of bases not matched to a gene: 8. Per the germline V gene, CDR1 is MNHGY and CDR2 is SAAAGT.

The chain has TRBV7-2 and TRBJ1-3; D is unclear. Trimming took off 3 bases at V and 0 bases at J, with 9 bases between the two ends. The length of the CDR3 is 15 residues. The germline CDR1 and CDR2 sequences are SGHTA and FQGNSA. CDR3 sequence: CASSFGWSSGNTIYF. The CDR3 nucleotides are TGTGCCAGCAGCTTTGGTTGGAGCTCTGGAAACACCATATATTTT.

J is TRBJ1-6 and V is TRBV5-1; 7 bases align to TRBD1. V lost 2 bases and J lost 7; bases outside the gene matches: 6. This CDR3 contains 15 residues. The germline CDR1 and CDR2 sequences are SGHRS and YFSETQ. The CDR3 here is CASSLGTGVNSPLHF. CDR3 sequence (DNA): TGCGCCAGCAGCTTAGGCACAGGGGTCAATTCACCCCTCCACTTT.

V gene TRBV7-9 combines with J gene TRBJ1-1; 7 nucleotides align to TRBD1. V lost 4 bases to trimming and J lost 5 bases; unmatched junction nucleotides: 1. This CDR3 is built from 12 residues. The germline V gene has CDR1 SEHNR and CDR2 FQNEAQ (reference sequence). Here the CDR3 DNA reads TGTGCCAGCAGCTCCAGGGGGACTGAAGCTTTCTTT. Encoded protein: CASSSRGTEAFF.

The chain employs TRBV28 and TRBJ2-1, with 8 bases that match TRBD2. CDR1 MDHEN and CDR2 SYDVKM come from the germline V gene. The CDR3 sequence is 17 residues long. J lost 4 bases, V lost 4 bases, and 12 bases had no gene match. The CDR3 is CASSSPNHLAGYNEQFF. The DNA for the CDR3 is TGTGCCAGCAGTTCACCCAATCATTTAGCGGGGTACAATGAGCAGTTCTTC.

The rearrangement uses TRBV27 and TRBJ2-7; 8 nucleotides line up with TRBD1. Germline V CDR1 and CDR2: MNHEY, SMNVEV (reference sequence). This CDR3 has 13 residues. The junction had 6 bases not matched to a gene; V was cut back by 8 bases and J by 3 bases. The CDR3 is CASWDRYLYEQYF. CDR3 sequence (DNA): TGTGCCAGCTGGGACAGGTACCTCTACGAGCAGTACTTC.

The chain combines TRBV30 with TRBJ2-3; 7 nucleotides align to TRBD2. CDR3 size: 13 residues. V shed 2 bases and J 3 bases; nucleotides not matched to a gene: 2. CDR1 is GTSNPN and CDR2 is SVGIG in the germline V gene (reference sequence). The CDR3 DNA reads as TGTGCCTGGAGTTCGGGGGGTACAGATACGCAGTATTTT. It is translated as CAWSSGGTDTQYF.

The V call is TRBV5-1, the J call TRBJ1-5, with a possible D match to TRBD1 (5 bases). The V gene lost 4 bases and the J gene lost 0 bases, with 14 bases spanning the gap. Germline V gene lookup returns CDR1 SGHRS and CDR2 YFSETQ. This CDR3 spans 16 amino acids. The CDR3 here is CASSPTGVDSNQPQHF. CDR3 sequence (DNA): TGCGCCAGCAGCCCCACGGGGGTCGATAGCAATCAGCCCCAGCATTTT. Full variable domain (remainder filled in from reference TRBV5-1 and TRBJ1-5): KAGVTQTPRYLIKTRGQQVTLSCSPISGHRSVSWYQQTPGQGLQFLFEYFSETQRNKGNFPGRFSGRQFSNSRSEMNVSTLELGDSALYLCASSPTGVDSNQPQHFGDGTRLSIL.

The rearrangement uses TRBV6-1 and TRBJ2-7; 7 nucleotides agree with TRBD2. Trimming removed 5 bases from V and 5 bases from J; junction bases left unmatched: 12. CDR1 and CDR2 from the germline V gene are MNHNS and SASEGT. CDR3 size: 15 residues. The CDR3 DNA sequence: TGTGCCAGCAGTTCCCGGGGACCGCGGGAGCACGAGCAGTACTTC. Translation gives CASSSRGPREHEQYF.

The DNA of the CDR3 is TGTGCCATCAGCCAGGGTGGAGGCTACACCTTC. Translated: CAISQGGGYTF. The V call is TRBV10-3, the J call TRBJ1-2; D possibly corresponds to TRBD1 (5 bases). This CDR3 comprises 11 residues. Per the germline V gene, CDR1 is ENHRY and CDR2 is SYGVKD. Trimming removed 6 bases at V and 8 bases at J, with 10 bases between.

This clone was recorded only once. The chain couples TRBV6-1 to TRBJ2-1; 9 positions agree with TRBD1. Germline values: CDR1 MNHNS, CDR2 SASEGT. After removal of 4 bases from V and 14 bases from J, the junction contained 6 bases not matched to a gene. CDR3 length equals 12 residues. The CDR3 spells CASSATRDREFF. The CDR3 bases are TGTGCCAGCAGTGCTACCCGGGACAGGGAGTTCTTC.

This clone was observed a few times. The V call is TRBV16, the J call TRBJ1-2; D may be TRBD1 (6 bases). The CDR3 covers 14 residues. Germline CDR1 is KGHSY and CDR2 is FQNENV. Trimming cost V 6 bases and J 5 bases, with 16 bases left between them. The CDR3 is CASRPQGREYGYTF. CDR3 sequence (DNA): TGTGCCAGCAGACCCCAGGGGCGCGAGTATGGCTACACCTTC.

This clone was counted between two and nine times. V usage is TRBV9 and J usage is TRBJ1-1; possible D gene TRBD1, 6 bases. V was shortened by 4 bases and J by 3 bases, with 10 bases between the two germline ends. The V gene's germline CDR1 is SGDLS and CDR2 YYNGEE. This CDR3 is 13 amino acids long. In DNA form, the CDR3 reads TGTGCCAGCAGCAAGGACAGATACACTGAAGCTTTCTTT. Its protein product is CASSKDRYTEAFF.

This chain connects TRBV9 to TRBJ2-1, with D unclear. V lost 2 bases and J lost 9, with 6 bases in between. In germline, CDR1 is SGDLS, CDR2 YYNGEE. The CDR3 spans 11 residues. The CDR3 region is CASSVSGEQFF. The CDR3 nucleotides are TGTGCCAGCAGCGTGAGTGGTGAGCAGTTCTTC.